Given below is one T cell receptor (beta chain) in context. Germline V gene lookup returns CDR1 SGHNT and CDR2 YENEEA. The V end was cut by 4 bases, the J end by 5 bases, with 15 bases between. This CDR3 is 14 amino acids long. The sample is drawn from a study of T cell changes during pregnancy in multiple sclerosis. Only in-frame clones appear in the TCRdb table, and some are missing; sequencing was by immunoSEQ multiplex PCR. The sample includes about 57,000 clones, roughly nine tenths of them seen just once. This clonotype was obtained from a female donor with multiple sclerosis, enrolled in a pregnancy study. The chain links TRBV11-3 to TRBJ2-7; possible D gene TRBD2, 6 bases. The sample consisted of CD4+ T cells from peripheral blood mononuclear cells, taken in the third trimester of pregnancy. CDR3 region: CASSSSGGTDEQYF. DNA of the CDR3: TGTGCCAGCAGCTCATCCGGCGGGACGGACGAGCAGTACTTC.